This T cell receptor beta chain was recorded in a study of blood T cell repertoires in COVID-19. The repertoire was sequenced with immunoSEQ multiplex PCR; TCRdb's copy has only in-frame clones and lacks some. The table lists a few hundred thousand clones, around 87% of them singletons. CDR3 length: 14 residues. Germline lookup yields CDR1 SGHTA and CDR2 FQGTGA. The ends were cut back, 5 bases at V and 5 bases at J, with 15 bases in the middle. The chain links TRBV7-3 to TRBJ2-5; D perhaps matches TRBD2 (6 bases). The sample was peripheral blood. This clonotype originated in a man in his sixties with acute or convalescent COVID-19. CDR3 protein: CASSPGGAGETQYF. The CDR3 bases are TGTGCCAGCAGCCCCGGAGGGGCGGGTGAGACCCAGTACTTC. The full variable domain, rest sourced from reference TRBV7-3 and TRBJ2-5, is GAGVSQTPSNKVTEKGKYVELRCDPISGHTALYWYRQSLGQGPEFLIYFQGTGAADDSGLPNDRFFAVRPEGSVSTLKIQRTERGDSAVYLCASSPGGAGETQYFGPGTRLLVL.